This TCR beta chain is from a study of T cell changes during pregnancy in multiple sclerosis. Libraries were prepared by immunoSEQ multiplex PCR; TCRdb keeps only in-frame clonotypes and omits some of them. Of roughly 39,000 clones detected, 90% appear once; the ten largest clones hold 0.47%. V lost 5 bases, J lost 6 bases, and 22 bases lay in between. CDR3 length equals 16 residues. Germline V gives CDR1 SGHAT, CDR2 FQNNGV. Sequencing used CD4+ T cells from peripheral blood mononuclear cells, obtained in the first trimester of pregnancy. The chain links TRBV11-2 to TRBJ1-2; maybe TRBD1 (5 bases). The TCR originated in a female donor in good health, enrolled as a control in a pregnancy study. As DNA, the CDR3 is TGTGCCAGCAGCCGAGCAGGGTCCTCCCAAGGGCATGGCTACACCTTC. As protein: CASSRAGSSQGHGYTF.